What follows are 5 T cell receptor beta chains derived from one specimen sequenced in a study of cytomegalovirus exposure and HLA in healthy donors. 13 Jbeta primers and 60 Vbeta primers were used for the PCR. Produced via immunoSEQ multiplex PCR; TCRdb's table is partial and in-frame only. The sample lists fewer than 70,000 clones, about 76% occurring once. Sequences were obtained from PBMCs. The origin of the receptors is a man in his forties or fifties in good health and CMV-seronegative.

The gene calls are TRBV27 and TRBJ1-5, with a weak D call TRBD1 (6 bases). The V end was cut by 0 bases, the J end by 11 bases, with 11 bases between. CDR1 is MNHEY, CDR2 SMNVEV, per germline (reference sequence). The CDR3 loop spans 13 amino acids. CDR3 coding DNA: TGTGCCAGCAGTTTATCCTCAGCAGGGGCCCAGCATTTT. It specifies CASSLSSAGAQHF.

The genes are TRBV27 and TRBJ1-2; 8 bases line up with TRBD1. CDR3 length: 14 amino acids. Germline loops: CDR1 MNHEY, CDR2 SMNVEV (reference sequence). J lost 5 bases, V lost 6 bases, and 8 bases had no gene match. CDR3 amino acids: CASREGQAAYGYTF. In DNA, the CDR3 is TGTGCCAGCAGGGAGGGACAGGCCGCTTATGGCTACACCTTC.

V is TRBV27 and J is TRBJ1-3; D unresolved. V shed 6 bases and J shed 6 bases, with 12 bases lying between them. Per the germline V gene, CDR1 is MNHEY and CDR2 is SMNVEV (reference sequence). This CDR3 comprises 13 residues. The CDR3 DNA reads as TGTGCCAGCAGACCTGCGGCCGAAAACACCATATATTTT. Translated: CASRPAAENTIYF.

This clone was found a few times. The V and J genes are TRBV5-8 and TRBJ2-3; 7 nucleotides line up with TRBD1. The CDR3 runs 15 residues. The germline CDR1 and CDR2 sequences are SGHTS and YDEGEE. Germline trimming cut 2 bases from V and 3 bases from J; bases unmatched to any gene: 6. Here the CDR3 DNA reads TGTGCCAGCAGCTTCAACAGGGGCGGGACAGATACGCAGTATTTT. Its translation: CASSFNRGGTDTQYF. The full variable domain, with the rest looked up from reference TRBV5-8 and TRBJ2-3, is EAGVTQSPTHLIKTRGQQATLRCSPISGHTSVYWYQQALGLGLQFLLWYDEGEERNRGNFPPRFSGRQFPNYSSELNVNALELEDSALYLCASSFNRGGTDTQYFGPGTRLTVL.

This clone was counted between two and nine times. V usage is TRBV10-3 and J usage is TRBJ2-3; TRBD1 agrees at 9 bases. The length of the CDR3 is 13 residues. Germline CDR1 ENHRY, CDR2 SYGVKD. Trimming at V came to 9 bases and at J to 1 base, leaving 2 bases not matched to a gene. The CDR3 is CAIRTGGTDTQYF. In nucleotides, the CDR3 is TGTGCCATTCGGACAGGGGGCACAGATACGCAGTATTTT.